This TCR beta chain was identified in a study of shared clonotypes between healthy human individuals. V was clipped by 1 base and J by 9 bases, with 22 bases between them. The CDR3 loop spans 16 amino acids. Germline V lookup: CDR1 SGHAT, CDR2 FQNNGV. Measured with immunoSEQ multiplex PCR; TCRdb has only the in-frame clones, and not every one. This table holds roughly 1.5 million clones, approximately 98% found once. The sequence derives from a young man in good health. This rearrangement joins TRBV11-2 to TRBJ2-7; TRBD1 is a possible D gene (6 bases). The source material was naive CD4+ T cells sorted from blood. Subset: CD45RA+ positively selected. CDR3 loop: CASSLVPGTLLLGQYF. The CDR3 DNA is TGTGCCAGCAGCTTAGTACCCGGGACACTACTCCTGGGGCAGTACTTC.